Below are 27 T cell receptor beta chains sequenced from a single sample in a study of Graves' ophthalmopathy and Graves' hyperthyroidism. Amplification targeted the TCR beta CDR3 regions, with RNA transcripts as the source material. Scientists carried out first-round RT-PCR using HTBI primers and then a second-round multiplex PCR. MiXCR was run by TCRdb on the multiplex PCR reads, yielding one entry per CDR3 protein. Of 300,000 to 450,000 distinct CDR3 sequences in the sample, about 18% are singletons; the top ten hold 2.4%. Sequencing was carried out using peripheral blood. These receptors all stem from an adult woman with stable Graves' hyperthyroidism.

There are many counts of this clonotype. V and J are TRBV25-1 and TRBJ2-5; the D gene could be TRBD1 or TRBD2 (5 bases each). V was clipped by 3 bases and J by 5 bases, with 16 bases between them. The CDR3 spans 15 residues. Per the germline V gene, CDR1 is MGHDK and CDR2 is SYGVNS. CDR3 sequence: CASSDQGEIRETQYF. CDR3 DNA sequence: TGTGCCAGCAGTGATCAGGGAGAGATTAGGGAGACCCAGTACTTC.

The V and J genes are TRBV7-3 and TRBJ1-3; D unclear. The CDR3 contains 12 residues. Deletions cut 1 base from V and 3 bases from J, with 1 base between. CDR1 is SGHTA, CDR2 FQGTGA, per germline. CDR3 sequence: CASSLNGNTIYF. The CDR3 nucleotides read TGTGCCAGCAGCTTAAATGGAAACACCATATATTTT.

In this sample, this clonotype turned up many times. For the CDR3, the DNA is TGTGCCAGCAGCCTTAGGCCGGGCCACGTCTATGGCTACACCTTC. This translates into CASSLRPGHVYGYTF. The V call is TRBV11-3, the J call TRBJ1-2; no clear D gene. Germline V gene data show CDR1 as SGHNT and CDR2 as YENEEA. The CDR3 has 15 amino acids. Trimming removed 5 bases from V and 4 bases from J, with 17 bases in between.

There are many counts of this clonotype. The J gene is TRBJ1-2, the V gene TRBV9; D not certain. Germline values: CDR1 SGDLS, CDR2 YYNGEE. The CDR3 covers 18 residues. Trimming pared 0 bases from V and 3 bases from J, leaving 21 bases between. This CDR3 reads CASSVVHTSDGRDYGYTF. The CDR3 coding sequence is TGTGCCAGCAGCGTAGTTCATACCTCGGACGGGCGGGACTATGGCTACACCTTC.

Ten or more counts support this clonotype. V is TRBV15 and J is TRBJ2-7; the D is unclear. V was clipped by 0 bases and J by 0 bases, with 12 bases between them. There are 16 residues in the CDR3. Germline CDR1 LNHNV, CDR2 YYDKDF (reference sequence). This chain's CDR3 is CATSRDFQRLSYEQYF. CDR3 coding DNA: TGTGCCACCAGCAGAGATTTCCAGCGACTCTCCTACGAGCAGTACTTC.

For this clonotype: It is likely a read error, because the conserved phenylalanine at the end of the CDR3 is missing. The chain employs TRBV10-3 and TRBJ2-7; D is uncertain. Germline values: CDR1 ENHRY, CDR2 SYGVKD. CDR3 size: 12 residues. Trimming stripped 4 bases from V and 2 bases from J, with 6 bases between. The CDR3 reads CAISAAPYEQYL. The CDR3 DNA sequence: TGTGCCATCAGTGCAGCCCCCTACGAGCAGTACTTG.

The CDR3: CASSAGTDSYEQYF. CDR3 DNA: TGTGCCAGCAGCGCCGGGACGGACTCCTACGAGCAGTACTTC. The chain employs TRBV13 and TRBJ2-7; D may be TRBD1 or TRBD2 (5 bases each). The CDR3 sequence is 14 residues long. Trimming removed 5 bases from V and 0 bases from J, with 11 bases in between. CDR1 and CDR2 from the germline V gene are PRHDT and FYEKMQ (reference sequence).

This clonotype was seen more than once but under ten times. This chain joins TRBV5-1 and TRBJ2-2; perhaps D is TRBD1 or TRBD2 (5 bases each). V was trimmed by 6 bases and J by 6 bases, leaving 18 bases between them. The CDR3 has 15 amino acids. Looked up from germline, CDR1 is SGHRS and CDR2 is YFSETQ. The CDR3 region is CASNETPGAPGELFF. CDR3 nucleotide sequence: TGCGCCAGCAATGAGACTCCCGGGGCTCCCGGGGAGCTGTTTTTT.

The chain recombines TRBV7-2 with TRBJ2-4; possibly TRBD2 for D (5 bases). This CDR3 is 13 amino acids long. Germline V gene data show CDR1 as SGHTA and CDR2 as FQGNSA. V lost 7 bases to trimming and J lost 6 bases, with 13 bases between them. CDR3 sequence: CASTSDLLNIQYF. The CDR3 region has the DNA TGTGCCAGCACCTCGGACTTGCTAAACATTCAGTACTTC. The full variable domain, with the rest looked up from reference TRBV7-2 and TRBJ2-4, is GAGVSQSPSNKVTEKGKDVELRCDPISGHTALYWYRQSLGQGLEFLIYFQGNSAPDKSGLPSDRFSAERTGGSVSTLTIQRTQQEDSAVYLCASTSDLLNIQYFGAGTRLSVL.

Ten or more counts support this clonotype. The chain joins TRBV12-3 or TRBV12-4 to TRBJ2-5; TRBD1 is a possible D gene (5 bases). There are 15 residues in the CDR3. Trimming cost V 5 bases and J 3 bases, with 16 bases left between them. CDR3 residues: CASSLSAGLEETQYF. As DNA, the CDR3 is TGTGCCAGCAGTCTGTCCGCAGGGTTGGAAGAGACCCAGTACTTC.

The chain employs TRBV12-3 or TRBV12-4 and TRBJ1-6, with D possibly TRBD1 on 6 matching bases. Deletions cut 7 bases from V and 8 bases from J, with 12 bases between. The length of the CDR3 is 13 residues. Here the CDR3 DNA reads TGTGCCAGCAAGGGGGGCGGATATTCACCCCTCCACTTT. It translates to CASKGGGYSPLHF.

This clonotype appeared a few times. This could be a read error, since a much larger clone is one nucleotide away. This chain joins TRBV3-1 and TRBJ2-7, with 11 bases that match TRBD2. CDR1 is LGHDT, CDR2 YNNKEL, per germline (reference sequence). The ends lost 4 bases at V and 1 base at J; junction bases unmatched: 3. CDR3 length: 15 residues. This chain's CDR3 is CASSLRLAGSYEQYF. As DNA, the CDR3 is TGTGCCAGCAGCCTTAGACTAGCGGGATCCTACGAGCAGTACTTC.

This clonotype was counted only a few times. J is TRBJ1-2 and V is TRBV18; 9 nucleotides align to TRBD1. This CDR3 spans 14 amino acids. Per germline, CDR1 KGHSH and CDR2 LQKENI. The trim removed 3 bases at V and 8 bases at J, leaving 7 bases unmatched. The CDR3 loop is CASSPGQGDEGYTF. CDR3 nucleotides: TGTGCCAGCTCACCGGGACAGGGAGACGAAGGCTACACCTTC.

This clonotype was seen at least ten times. V is TRBV2 and J is TRBJ1-6; D is perhaps TRBD1 (6 bases). V was clipped by 1 base and J by 0 bases, with 10 bases between them. The CDR3 sequence is 17 residues long. Germline CDR1 SNHLY, CDR2 FYNNEI. The CDR3 loop reads CASSEVGGSSYNSPLHF. In DNA, the CDR3 is TGTGCCAGCAGTGAAGTAGGGGGTAGCTCCTATAATTCACCCCTCCACTTT. Combining the CDR3 with reference TRBV2 and TRBJ1-6 gives the whole variable domain EPEVTQTPSHQVTQMGQEVILRCVPISNHLYFYWYRQILGQKVEFLVSFYNNEISEKSEIFDDQFSVERPDGSNFTLKIRSTKLEDSAMYFCASSEVGGSSYNSPLHFGNGTRLTVT.

This clonotype came up many times. The gene calls are TRBV5-5 and TRBJ1-1, with D hard to call. Germline V gene sequence: CDR1 SGHKS, CDR2 YYEKEE (reference sequence). V lost 0 bases, J lost 1 base, and 7 bases lay in between. This CDR3 has 14 amino acids. The CDR3 is CASSLELGNTEAFF. In DNA form, the CDR3 reads TGTGCCAGCAGCTTGGAGCTTGGGAACACTGAAGCTTTCTTT.

This clonotype has just a few counts. This sequence joins TRBV5-1 and TRBJ2-3; 9 bases are a match to TRBD1. Per the germline V gene, CDR1 is SGHRS and CDR2 is YFSETQ. V lost 1 base, J lost 4 bases, and 10 bases stayed unmatched. The CDR3 is 17 amino acids. CDR3 protein: CASSLTPTGTGPDTQYF. Written as DNA, the CDR3 is TGCGCCAGCAGCTTGACCCCGACCGGGACAGGGCCAGATACGCAGTATTTT.

As regards this clonotype: This may be a read error, as it is one base from a much larger clone. The chain uses TRBV12-3 or TRBV12-4 and TRBJ2-5; the D is unclear. Trimming cost V 7 bases and J 7 bases, with 16 bases left between them. CDR3 length: 13 residues. CDR3 in DNA: TGTGCCAGCAACCTCCTGGGTGACGGGACCCAGTACTTC. Translating gives CASNLLGDGTQYF.

In its sample, this clonotype was seen many times. The CDR3 is CASMGDFGQPQHF. In nucleotides, the CDR3 is TGTGCCAGTATGGGAGACTTCGGGCAGCCCCAGCATTTT. The chain employs TRBV19 and TRBJ1-5, with unresolved D. The CDR3 loop spans 13 amino acids. Trimming pared 7 bases from V and 7 bases from J, leaving 14 bases between. Looked up from germline, CDR1 is LNHDA and CDR2 is SQIVND (reference sequence). The whole variable domain, filled in from reference TRBV19 and TRBJ1-5, reads DGGITQSPKYLFRKEGQNVTLSCEQNLNHDAMYWYRQDPGQGLRLIYYSQIVNDFQKGDIAEGYSVSREKKESFPLTVTSAQKNPTAFYLCASMGDFGQPQHFGDGTRLSIL.

This clonotype came up many times. The genes are TRBV11-1 and TRBJ2-2; the D is unclear. V was cut by 3 bases and J by 3 bases, with 8 bases left in between. In germline, CDR1 is SGHAT, CDR2 FQDESV (reference sequence). This CDR3 contains 14 residues. The CDR3 sequence: CASSFGPHTGELFF. CDR3 nucleotide sequence: TGTGCCAGCAGCTTCGGGCCACACACCGGGGAGCTGTTTTTT. Looking up the rest from reference TRBV11-1 and TRBJ2-2 gives the full variable domain: EAEVAQSPRYKITEKSQAVAFWCDPISGHATLYWYRQILGQGPELLVQFQDESVVDDSQLPKDRFSAERLKGVDSTLKIQPAELGDSAMYLCASSFGPHTGELFFGEGSRLTVL.

This clonotype has only a few counts. The genes are TRBV9 and TRBJ2-2; 7 nucleotides agree with TRBD1. V was clipped by 1 base and J by 2 bases; unmatched bases: 5. Germline lookup yields CDR1 SGDLS and CDR2 YYNGEE. The CDR3 length is 16 residues. CDR3 nucleotides: TGTGCCAGCAGCGTATCCGGGACAGCTAACACCGGGGAGCTGTTTTTT. Its translation: CASSVSGTANTGELFF.

CDR3 protein: CSQLPVPSSYEQYF. The DNA for the CDR3 is TGCAGCCAACTCCCGGTGCCTAGCTCCTACGAGCAGTACTTC. The chain carries TRBV29-1 and TRBJ2-7; D is ambiguous. CDR3 length: 14 amino acids. In germline, CDR1 is SQVTM, CDR2 ANQGSEA. Trimming shortened V by 8 bases and J by 0 bases, and 17 bases separated the two germline ends.

For the CDR3, the DNA is TGTGCCAGCAGCATGATGTTTAGCGGGACGTTCTACGAGCAGTACTTC. Its translation is CASSMMFSGTFYEQYF. This sequence joins TRBV11-1 and TRBJ2-7, with 8 positions matching TRBD2. The CDR3 is 16 amino acids. The germline CDR1 and CDR2 sequences are SGHAT and FQDESV (reference sequence). J was trimmed by 3 bases and V by 5 bases; bases with no gene match: 12. The full variable domain, with the rest looked up from reference TRBV11-1 and TRBJ2-7, is EAEVAQSPRYKITEKSQAVAFWCDPISGHATLYWYRQILGQGPELLVQFQDESVVDDSQLPKDRFSAERLKGVDSTLKIQPAELGDSAMYLCASSMMFSGTFYEQYFGPGTRLTVT.

This clonotype came up many times. The chain carries TRBV19 and TRBJ1-1; D is ambiguous. CDR3 length: 13 residues. Germline V gene data show CDR1 as LNHDA and CDR2 as SQIVND (reference sequence). V lost 3 bases, J lost 0 bases, and 5 bases lay in between. CDR3 sequence reads: CASSINLNTEAFF. The DNA for the CDR3 is TGTGCCAGTAGTATCAATCTGAACACTGAAGCTTTCTTT.

This clonotype was detected a few times. The CDR3 bases are TGTGCCAGCAGTTTAAGTGAGGGGATCTATGGCTACACCTTC. Translating it yields CASSLSEGIYGYTF. V and J are TRBV27 and TRBJ1-2, with D maybe TRBD1 (5 bases). From germline, CDR1 is MNHEY and CDR2 SMNVEV (reference sequence). This CDR3 spans 14 amino acids. The ends were cut back, 2 bases at V and 4 bases at J, with 11 bases in the middle.

This clonotype was counted many times. The chain has TRBV2 and TRBJ2-2, with D uncertain. Germline V CDR1 and CDR2: SNHLY, FYNNEI. The germline V and J ends were trimmed by 4 bases and 5 bases, with 8 bases remaining between them. This CDR3 is 13 amino acids long. As DNA, the CDR3 is TGTGCCAGCAGTGTCTTGATGACCGGGGAGCTGTTTTTT. Translated, it gives CASSVLMTGELFF.

The rearrangement joins TRBV5-1 to TRBJ2-6; 10 bases fit TRBD1. The germline CDR1 and CDR2 sequences are SGHRS and YFSETQ. V trimming: 3 bases; J trimming: 2 bases; junction bases outside the gene matches: 2. The CDR3 is 16 amino acids. CDR3 DNA: TGCGCCAGCAGCTGGGGGACAGGGGCTGGGGCCAACGTCCTGACTTTC. This translates into CASSWGTGAGANVLTF.

This clonotype was observed at least ten times. V usage is TRBV7-8 and J usage is TRBJ1-5; D possibly corresponds to TRBD1 (6 bases). The germline V gene has CDR1 SGHVS and CDR2 FQNEAQ. Trimming took off 5 bases at V and 0 bases at J, with 14 bases between the two ends. The CDR3 has 16 amino acids. As DNA, the CDR3 is TGTGCCAGCAGCCCTTTTGGGGGACATAGCAATCAGCCCCAGCATTTT. Protein: CASSPFGGHSNQPQHF.